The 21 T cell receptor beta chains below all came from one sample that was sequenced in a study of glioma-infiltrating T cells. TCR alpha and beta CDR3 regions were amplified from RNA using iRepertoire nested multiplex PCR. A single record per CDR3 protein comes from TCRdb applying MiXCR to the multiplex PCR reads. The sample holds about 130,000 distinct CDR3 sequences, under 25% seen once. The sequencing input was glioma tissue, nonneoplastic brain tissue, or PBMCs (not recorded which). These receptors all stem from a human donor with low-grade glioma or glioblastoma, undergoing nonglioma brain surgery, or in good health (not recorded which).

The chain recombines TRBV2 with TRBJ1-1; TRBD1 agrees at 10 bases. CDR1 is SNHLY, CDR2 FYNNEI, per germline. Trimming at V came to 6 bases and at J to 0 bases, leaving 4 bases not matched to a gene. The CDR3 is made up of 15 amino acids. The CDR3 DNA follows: TGTGCCAGCAGATCGGGACAGGGGATGAACACTGAAGCTTTCTTT. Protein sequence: CASRSGQGMNTEAFF.

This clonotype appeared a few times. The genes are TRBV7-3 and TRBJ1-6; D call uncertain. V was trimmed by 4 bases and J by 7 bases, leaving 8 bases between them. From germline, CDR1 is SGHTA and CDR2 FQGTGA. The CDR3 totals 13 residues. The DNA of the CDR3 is TGTGCCAGCAGCTCCTTCGGGAATTCACCCCTCCACTTT. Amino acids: CASSSFGNSPLHF. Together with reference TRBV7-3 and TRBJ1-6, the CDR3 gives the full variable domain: GAGVSQTPSNKVTEKGKYVELRCDPISGHTALYWYRQSLGQGPEFLIYFQGTGAADDSGLPNDRFFAVRPEGSVSTLKIQRTERGDSAVYLCASSSFGNSPLHFGNGTRLTVT.

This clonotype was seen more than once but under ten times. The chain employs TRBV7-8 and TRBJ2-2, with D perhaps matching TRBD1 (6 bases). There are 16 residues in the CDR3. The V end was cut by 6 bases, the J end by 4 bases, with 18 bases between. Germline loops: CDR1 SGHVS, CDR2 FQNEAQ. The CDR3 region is CASSATGMRSTGELFF. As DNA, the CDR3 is TGTGCCAGCAGTGCTACAGGGATGAGGAGCACCGGGGAGCTGTTTTTT. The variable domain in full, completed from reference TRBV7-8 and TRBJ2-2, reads GAGVSQSPRYKVAKRGQDVALRCDPISGHVSLFWYQQALGQGPEFLTYFQNEAQLDKSGLPSDRFFAERPEGSVSTLKIQRTQQEDSAVYLCASSATGMRSTGELFFGEGSRLTVL.

CDR3 loop: CASRTGTVNEKLFF. CDR3 bases: TGTGCCAGCAGAACCGGGACAGTCAATGAAAAACTGTTTTTT. The chain has TRBV28 and TRBJ1-4; 7 bases map to TRBD1. CDR1 is MDHEN, CDR2 SYDVKM, per germline. CDR3 length: 14 residues. The V and J ends lost 6 bases and 5 bases, in that order; junction bases with no gene match: 6.

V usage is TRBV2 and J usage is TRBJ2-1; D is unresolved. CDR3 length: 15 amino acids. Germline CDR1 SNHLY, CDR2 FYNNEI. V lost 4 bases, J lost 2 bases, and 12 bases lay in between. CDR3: CASSANPDTYNEQFF. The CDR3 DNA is TGTGCCAGCAGTGCCAATCCCGATACCTACAATGAGCAGTTCTTC.

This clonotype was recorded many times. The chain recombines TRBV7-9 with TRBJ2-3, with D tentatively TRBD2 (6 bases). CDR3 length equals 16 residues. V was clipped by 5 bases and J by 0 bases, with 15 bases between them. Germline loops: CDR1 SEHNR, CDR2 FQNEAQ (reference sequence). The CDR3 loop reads CASSLGLTPSTDTQYF. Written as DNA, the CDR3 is TGTGCCAGCAGCCTCGGACTAACACCTAGCACAGATACGCAGTATTTT. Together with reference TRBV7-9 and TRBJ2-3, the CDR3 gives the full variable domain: DTGVSQNPRHKITKRGQNVTFRCDPISEHNRLYWYRQTLGQGPEFLTYFQNEAQLEKSRLLSDRFSAERPKGSFSTLEIQRTEQGDSAMYLCASSLGLTPSTDTQYFGPGTRLTVL.

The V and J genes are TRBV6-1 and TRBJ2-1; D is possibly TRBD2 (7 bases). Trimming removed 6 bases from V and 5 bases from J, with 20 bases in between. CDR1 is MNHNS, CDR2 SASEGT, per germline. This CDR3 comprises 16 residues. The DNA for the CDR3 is TGTGCCAGCAGCGTAGAGCCCAGCGGGGACAACAATGAGCAGTTCTTC. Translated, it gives CASSVEPSGDNNEQFF.

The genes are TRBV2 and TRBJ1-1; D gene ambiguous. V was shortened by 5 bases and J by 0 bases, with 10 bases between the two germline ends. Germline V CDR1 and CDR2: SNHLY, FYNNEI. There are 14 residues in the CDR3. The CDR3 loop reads CASSSLQLNTEAFF. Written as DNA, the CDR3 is TGTGCCAGCAGTAGTTTACAGTTGAACACTGAAGCTTTCTTT.

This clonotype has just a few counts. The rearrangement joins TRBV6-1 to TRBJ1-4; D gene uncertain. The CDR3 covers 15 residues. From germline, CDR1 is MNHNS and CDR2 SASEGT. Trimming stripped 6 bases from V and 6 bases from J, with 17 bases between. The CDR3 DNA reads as TGTGCCAGCAGCCGCCGAGGCCTTGATGATGAAAAACTGTTTTTT. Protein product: CASSRRGLDDEKLFF.

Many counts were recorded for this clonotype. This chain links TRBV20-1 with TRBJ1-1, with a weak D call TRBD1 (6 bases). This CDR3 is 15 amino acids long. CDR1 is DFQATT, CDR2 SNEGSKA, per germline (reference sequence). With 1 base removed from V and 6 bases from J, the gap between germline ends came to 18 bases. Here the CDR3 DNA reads TGCAGTGCTAGAGCTCCCACAGGGAGCCTCGCTGAAGCTTTCTTT. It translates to CSARAPTGSLAEAFF.

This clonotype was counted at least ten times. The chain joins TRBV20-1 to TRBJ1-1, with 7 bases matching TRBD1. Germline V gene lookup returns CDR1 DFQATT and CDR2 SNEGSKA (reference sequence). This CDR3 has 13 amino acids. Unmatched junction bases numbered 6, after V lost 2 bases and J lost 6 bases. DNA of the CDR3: TGCAGTGCTAGACAGGGGGGTGACCCTGAAGCTTTCTTT. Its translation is CSARQGGDPEAFF.

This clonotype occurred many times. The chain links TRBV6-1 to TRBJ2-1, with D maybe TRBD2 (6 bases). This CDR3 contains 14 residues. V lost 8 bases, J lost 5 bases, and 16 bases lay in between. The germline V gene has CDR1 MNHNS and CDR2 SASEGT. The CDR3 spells CASLGTSADNEQFF. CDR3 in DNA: TGTGCCAGCCTCGGGACTTCCGCTGACAATGAGCAGTTCTTC.

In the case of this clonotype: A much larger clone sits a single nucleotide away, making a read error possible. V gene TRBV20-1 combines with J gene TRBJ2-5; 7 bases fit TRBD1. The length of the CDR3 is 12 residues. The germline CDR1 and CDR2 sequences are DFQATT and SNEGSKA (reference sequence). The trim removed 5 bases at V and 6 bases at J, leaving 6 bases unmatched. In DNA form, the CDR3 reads TGCAGTGCTCACAGGGGAGCGAAGACCCAGTACTTC. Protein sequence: CSAHRGAKTQYF.

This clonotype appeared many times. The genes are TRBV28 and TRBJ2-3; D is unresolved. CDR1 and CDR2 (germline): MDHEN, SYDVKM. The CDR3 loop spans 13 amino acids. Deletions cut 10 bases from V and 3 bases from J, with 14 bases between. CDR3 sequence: CATSGLETDTQYF. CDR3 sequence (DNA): TGTGCCACCTCCGGGTTGGAGACAGATACGCAGTATTTT.

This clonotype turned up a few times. Here the CDR3 reads CASSAQLAQYF. The CDR3 bases are TGCGCCAGCAGTGCTCAGTTGGCCCAGTACTTC. The chain combines TRBV10-2 with TRBJ2-5; unclear D gene. This CDR3 comprises 11 residues. The V gene lost 4 bases and the J gene lost 9 bases, with 9 bases spanning the gap. Germline V gene data show CDR1 as WSHSY and CDR2 as SAAADI.

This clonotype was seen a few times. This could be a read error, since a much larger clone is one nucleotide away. The CDR3 DNA reads as TGCAGTGCCGGGGGCCAAGAGACCCAGCACTTC. This encodes CSAGGQETQHF. V is TRBV20-1 and J is TRBJ2-5; D may match TRBD1 or TRBD2 (6 bases each). CDR3 size: 11 residues. Looked up from germline, CDR1 is DFQATT and CDR2 is SNEGSKA (reference sequence).

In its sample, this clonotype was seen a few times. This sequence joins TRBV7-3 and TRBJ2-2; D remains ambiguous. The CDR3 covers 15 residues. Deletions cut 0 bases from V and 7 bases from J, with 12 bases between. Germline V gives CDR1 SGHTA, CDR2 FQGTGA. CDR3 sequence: CASSLTALSSGELFF. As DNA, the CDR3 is TGTGCCAGCAGCTTAACGGCCCTCTCCAGCGGGGAGCTGTTTTTT.

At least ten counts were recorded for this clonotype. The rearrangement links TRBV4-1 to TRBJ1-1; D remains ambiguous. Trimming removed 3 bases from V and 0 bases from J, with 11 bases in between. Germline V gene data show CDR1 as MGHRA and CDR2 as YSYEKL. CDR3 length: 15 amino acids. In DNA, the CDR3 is TGCGCCAGCAGCCAGACCGGGCATATGAACACTGAAGCTTTCTTT. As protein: CASSQTGHMNTEAFF.

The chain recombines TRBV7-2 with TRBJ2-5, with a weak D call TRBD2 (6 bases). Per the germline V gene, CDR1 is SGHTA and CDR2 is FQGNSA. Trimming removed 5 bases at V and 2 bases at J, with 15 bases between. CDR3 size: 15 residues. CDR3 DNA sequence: TGTGCCAGCAGCCCCCCCCCGGGGAGGCAAGAGACCCAGTACTTC. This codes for CASSPPPGRQETQYF.

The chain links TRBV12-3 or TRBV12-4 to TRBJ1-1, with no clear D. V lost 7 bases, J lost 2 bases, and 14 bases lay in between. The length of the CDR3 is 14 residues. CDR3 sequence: CASTLTSTNTEAFF. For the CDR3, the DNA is TGTGCCAGCACCCTGACAAGCACCAACACTGAAGCTTTCTTT.

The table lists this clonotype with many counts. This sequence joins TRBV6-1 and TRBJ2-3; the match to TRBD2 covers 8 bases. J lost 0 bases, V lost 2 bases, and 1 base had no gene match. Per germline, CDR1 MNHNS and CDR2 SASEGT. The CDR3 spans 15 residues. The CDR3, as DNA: TGTGCCAGCAGTGAAATAGCGGGGAGCACAGATACGCAGTATTTT. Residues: CASSEIAGSTDTQYF.